This TCR beta chain is drawn from a study of blood T cell repertoires in COVID-19 (dated by TCRdb to 2019 to 2021). Background on the whole study: The collaborator samples originated in the United States, Italy and Spain and spanned the acute and convalescent phases of COVID-19. Samples were obtained from the ongoing ImmuneRACE study (first 160 participants) and from about 1,300 subjects provided by 6 global collaborators. The material from the prospective study consisted of cDNA or gDNA derived from T cells, B-cell-depleted T cells, or PBMCs. Subjects who had been exposed to COVID-19, were actively infected with it, or had recovered from it provided the deeply sampled blood TCRbeta repertoires that made up the dataset. Sample metadata almost always included a de-identified subject ID, COVID-19 status, age in years and sex. HLA class I and class II types, where available, came from metadata supplied by the sample provider rather than from assay-based typing. The repertoires were made available in a free public database intended to serve as a resource for research on the immune response to SARS-CoV-2.

A note on this clone: Its antigen remains unidentified. No qualities accompany the bases; no much larger clone lies one base away.

Whole blood was collected in K2EDTA tubes by collaborating institutions according to the institutions' own protocols. For TCRbeta analysis, collaborators shipped samples as frozen whole blood, isolated PBMCs, or DNA extracted from either of those sample types. The CDR3, from cysteine to phenylalanine, totals 12 residues. Only the CDR3 part of the read is kept: 36 bases, read in frame from the first base. Trimming removed 6 bases from V and 14 bases from J; the gene matches leave 5 bases unexplained. Looking up the germline V gene yields CDR1 MDHEN and CDR2 SYDVKM. TCRbeta CDR3 regions were amplified from genomic DNA by means of the immunoSEQ Assay, a bias-controlled multiplex PCR. The authors' analysis ran thus. The number of nucleated cells in each sample was estimated from the amplification of reference gene primers within the assay. Sequence reads were collapsed and filtered to measure the absolute abundance of every unique TCRbeta CDR3 rearrangement. For each sample, productive Simpson clonality was calculated as the square root of Simpson's diversity index over productive rearrangements. Sourced from immuneACCESS, this table was stored by TCRdb with only in-frame sequences that have V and J called. A share of the clones is absent; for the studies checked, an unresolved V gene accounts for under half, and the remainder has no known explanation. Clonal size and the V and J genes are those of that table, whereas D and trimming came from the DNA. The sample table lists over 70,000 clones, 85% to 90% of them with a count of one. Around 4% of the sample belongs to the ten largest clones.

What the research found in general, with its limitations: Clinical and demographic metadata were provided uncurated, with the amount varying by source and participant.

The V and J genes are TRBV28 and TRBJ2-1; 12 nucleotides in the junction match TRBD2. The TCR was taken from a woman older than 75 with active or convalescent COVID-19. Sequencing was done on a sample of peripheral blood. The nucleotides are TGTGCCAGCAGCTCTAGCGGGAGGGTCAAGTTCTTC. Its translation reads: CASSSSGRVKFF.